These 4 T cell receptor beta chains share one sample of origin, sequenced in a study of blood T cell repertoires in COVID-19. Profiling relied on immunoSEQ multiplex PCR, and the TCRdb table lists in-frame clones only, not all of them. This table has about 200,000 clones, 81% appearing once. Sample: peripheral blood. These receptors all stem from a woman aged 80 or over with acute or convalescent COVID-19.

The CDR3 loop reads CASTINPAGDTDTQYF. The DNA of the CDR3 is TGTGCCAGCACGATTAACCCAGCGGGAGACACAGATACGCAGTATTTT. The chain uses TRBV5-4 and TRBJ2-3; TRBD2 matches 8 bases. After removal of 6 bases from V and 2 bases from J, the junction contained 11 bases not matched to a gene. Germline CDR1 and CDR2: SGHNT and YYREEE (reference sequence). The CDR3 consists of 16 residues.

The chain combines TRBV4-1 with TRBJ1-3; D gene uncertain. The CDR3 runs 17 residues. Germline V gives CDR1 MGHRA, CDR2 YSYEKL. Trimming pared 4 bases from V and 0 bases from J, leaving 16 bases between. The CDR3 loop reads CASSPLPDGLSGNTIYF. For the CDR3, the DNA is TGCGCCAGCAGCCCACTTCCCGACGGACTCTCTGGAAACACCATATATTTT.

Here the CDR3 reads CASSPDRGYRNEQFF. CDR3 sequence (DNA): TGTGCCAGCAGCCCAGACAGGGGGTATAGGAATGAGCAGTTCTTC. The chain is built from TRBV7-8 and TRBJ2-1; 9 bases are shared with TRBD1. V trimming: 5 bases; J trimming: 7 bases; junction bases outside the gene matches: 9. CDR1 is SGHVS and CDR2 is FQNEAQ in the germline V gene. This CDR3 has 15 residues.

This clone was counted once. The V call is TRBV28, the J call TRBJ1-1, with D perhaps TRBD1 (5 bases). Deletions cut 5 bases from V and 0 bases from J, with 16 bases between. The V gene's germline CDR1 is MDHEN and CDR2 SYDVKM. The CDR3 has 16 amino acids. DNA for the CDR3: TGTGCCAGCAGTCCGCGGGGCAAAGCAATGAACACTGAAGCTTTCTTT. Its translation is CASSPRGKAMNTEAFF.